This TCR beta chain derives from a study of post-analysis software for immune sequencing data. Overall study results and limits: Four or five TRBV segments occurring more often in patients than controls included TRBV5-6, TRBV5-1 and TRBV20-1. Those samples that were prepared in the same batch co-clustered strongly by F measure.

cDNA libraries of TCR beta carried unique molecular identifiers. Input of roughly 0.95 to 10 million T cells yielded around 500,000 cDNA molecules. MiXCR, run by TCRdb on the PCR reads, gives a single entry per CDR3 protein. The data show hundreds of thousands of distinct CDR3 sequences, with approximately 30% seen just once and approximately 0.55% held by the top ten. The CDR3 runs to 14 residues. J gave up 3 bases and V 6 bases, and 6 bases lay outside the gene matches. Per germline, CDR1 SGHKS and CDR2 YYEKEE (reference sequence). With respect to this clonotype: Its specificity is unknown.

This chain connects TRBV5-5 to TRBJ1-5; 7 nucleotides line up with TRBD1. This TCR came from a girl between 10 and 17 years old with multiple sclerosis. Sequencing used blood. CDR3 sequence reads: CASTLGTVNQPQHF. As DNA, the CDR3 is TGTGCCAGCACCCTCGGGACAGTCAATCAGCCCCAGCATTTT. Full variable domain (remainder filled in from reference TRBV5-5 and TRBJ1-5): DAGVTQSPTHLIKTRGQQVTLRCSPISGHKSVSWYQQVLGQGPQFIFQYYEKEERGRGNFPDRFSARQFPNYSSELNVNALLLGDSALYLCASTLGTVNQPQHFGDGTRLSIL.